These 14 T cell receptor beta chains share one sample of origin, sequenced in a study of identical twins. TCRdb processed the 5' RACE reads anew with MiXCR; each CDR3 protein has one entry. The table has roughly 200,000 distinct CDR3 sequences, about 16% seen once; the top ten hold 40%. These same records also appear under a second study, on T cells expressing NK-cell markers.

The sample taken for sequencing was CD8+ T cells sorted from blood. These receptors were collected from a woman aged 18-29 years in good health.

This chain uses TRBV11-2 with TRBJ2-1; tentatively, D is TRBD1 (6 bases). The CDR3 extends over 14 amino acids. The ends were cut back, 7 bases at V and 5 bases at J, with 15 bases in the middle. Germline V gene data show CDR1 as SGHAT and CDR2 as FQNNGV. The chain's CDR3 is CASTLGSGDNEQFF. In nucleotides, the CDR3 is TGTGCCAGCACCCTGGGGTCAGGGGACAATGAGCAGTTCTTC.

This clonotype was observed a handful of times. J is TRBJ2-7 and V is TRBV7-8; no firm D call. CDR1 SGHVS and CDR2 FQNEAQ come from the germline V gene. Trimming left V 1 base short and J 3 bases short, with 10 bases between. The CDR3 length is 14 residues. This CDR3 is CASSLGQSIYEQYF. The DNA for the CDR3 is TGTGCCAGCAGCTTAGGGCAGTCCATCTACGAGCAGTACTTC.

This clonotype turned up a few times. J is TRBJ2-1 and V is TRBV6-5; 8 bases are shared with TRBD2. The germline CDR1 and CDR2 sequences are MNHEY and SVGAGI. The CDR3 is 13 amino acids. V shed 2 bases, J shed 10 bases, and the junction held 4 bases outside the gene matches. The CDR3 sequence: CASSYPTGGEQFF. DNA for the CDR3: TGTGCCAGCAGTTACCCTACGGGAGGGGAGCAGTTCTTC.

The chain has TRBV7-9 and TRBJ2-3; D not resolved. Germline values: CDR1 SEHNR, CDR2 FQNEAQ (reference sequence). Trimming took 0 bases from V and 1 from J, leaving 8 bases between them. The CDR3 length is 15 residues. CDR3 loop: CASSLAHSGTDTQYF. For the CDR3, the DNA is TGTGCCAGCAGCTTAGCGCACAGCGGCACAGATACGCAGTATTTT.

In its sample, this clonotype was seen a few times. V is TRBV4-1 and J is TRBJ1-1, with D maybe TRBD1 (5 bases). Germline V gene sequence: CDR1 MGHRA, CDR2 YSYEKL. This CDR3 contains 14 residues. Deletions cut 7 bases from V and 5 bases from J, with 17 bases between. The CDR3 protein is CASTSRQMGTEAFF. DNA of the CDR3: TGCGCCAGCACCTCTAGACAGATGGGGACTGAAGCTTTCTTT.

J is TRBJ2-7 and V is TRBV7-6; possibly TRBD1 for D (6 bases). Trimming took 5 bases from V and 2 from J, leaving 16 bases between them. Germline CDR1 and CDR2: SGHVS and FNYEAQ. This CDR3 is 15 amino acids long. CDR3 DNA sequence: TGTGCCAGCAGCCACGAATGGGCAGGGGCCTACGAGCAGTACTTC. It codes for CASSHEWAGAYEQYF. The full variable domain, in which reference TRBV7-6 and TRBJ2-7 provide the parts outside the CDR3, is GAGVSQSPRYKVTKRGQDVALRCDPISGHVSLYWYRQALGQGPEFLTYFNYEAQQDKSGLPNDRFSAERPEGSISTLTIQRTEQRDSAMYRCASSHEWAGAYEQYFGPGTRLTVT.

This clonotype showed up many times. The rearrangement uses TRBV11-2 and TRBJ2-7; 11 nucleotides agree with TRBD2. CDR3 size: 15 residues. The V segment lost 3 bases and the J segment 4 bases; nucleotides outside the gene matches: 5. Germline V gene lookup returns CDR1 SGHAT and CDR2 FQNNGV. CDR3 region: CASSFTSGSRYEQYF. The CDR3 DNA is TGTGCCAGCAGCTTTACTAGCGGGAGTCGGTACGAGCAGTACTTC.

This chain joins TRBV5-6 and TRBJ2-7; D may correspond to TRBD1 or TRBD2 (5 bases each). The CDR3 extends over 13 amino acids. V lost 4 bases, J lost 7 bases, and 15 bases lay in between. CDR1 is SGHDT, CDR2 YYEEEE, per germline. This CDR3 reads CASSGTLHPEQYF. CDR3 DNA sequence: TGTGCCAGCAGCGGGACCCTCCATCCGGAGCAGTACTTC. The entire variable domain, with the rest obtained from reference TRBV5-6 and TRBJ2-7, is as follows: DAGVTQSPTHLIKTRGQQVTLRCSPKSGHDTVSWYQQALGQGPQFIFQYYEEEERQRGNFPDRFSGHQFPNYSSELNVNALLLGDSALYLCASSGTLHPEQYFGPGTRLTVT.

The chain combines TRBV5-1 with TRBJ2-7, with 9 bases identical to TRBD2. The V segment lost 3 bases and the J segment 3 bases; nucleotides outside the gene matches: 1. Looked up from germline, CDR1 is SGHRS and CDR2 is YFSETQ. This CDR3 region has 13 residues. The CDR3 sequence: CASSWTSVYEQYF. CDR3 nucleotides: TGCGCCAGCAGCTGGACTAGCGTCTACGAGCAGTACTTC. Full variable domain (outside the CDR3, taken from reference TRBV5-1 and TRBJ2-7): KAGVTQTPRYLIKTRGQQVTLSCSPISGHRSVSWYQQTPGQGLQFLFEYFSETQRNKGNFPGRFSGRQFSNSRSEMNVSTLELGDSALYLCASSWTSVYEQYFGPGTRLTVT.

This rearrangement joins TRBV20-1 to TRBJ2-3; TRBD2 is a possible D gene (6 bases). The CDR3 runs to 15 residues. V shed 5 bases and J shed 2 bases, with 17 bases lying between them. Germline CDR1 is DFQATT and CDR2 is SNEGSKA (reference sequence). The CDR3 DNA sequence: TGCAGTGCTCCTGACCTGGCGGGGCCCACAGATACGCAGTATTTT. Amino acid sequence: CSAPDLAGPTDTQYF.

This clonotype was seen a few times. The rearrangement uses TRBV5-5 and TRBJ1-4; D is undetermined. This CDR3 is 13 amino acids long. The germline V gene has CDR1 SGHKS and CDR2 YYEKEE (reference sequence). Trimming pared 4 bases from V and 5 bases from J, leaving 9 bases between. CDR3 DNA sequence: TGTGCCAGCAGCCCTGAGACCAATGAAAAACTGTTTTTT. It yields the protein CASSPETNEKLFF.

In its sample, this clonotype was seen a few times. The chain employs TRBV29-1 and TRBJ2-7, with TRBD2 identical over 12 bases. Germline V gene sequence: CDR1 SQVTM, CDR2 ANQGSEA. The CDR3 extends over 14 amino acids. Losses at the gene ends were 1 base for V and 4 bases for J; bases not matched to a gene: 2. CDR3 sequence reads: CSVEGLAGVYEQYF. CDR3 DNA: TGCAGCGTTGAAGGACTAGCGGGAGTGTACGAGCAGTACTTC.

This clonotype was counted a few times. The chain employs TRBV20-1 and TRBJ2-7; TRBD1 aligns across 11 bases. This CDR3 is built from 14 residues. V shed 4 bases, J shed 6 bases, and the junction held 8 bases outside the gene matches. Germline loops: CDR1 DFQATT, CDR2 SNEGSKA (reference sequence). The CDR3 nucleotides read TGCAGTGCTAACCTGGGACAGGGGGTTGGCGAGCAGTACTTC. This codes for CSANLGQGVGEQYF.

The chain joins TRBV6-4 to TRBJ2-7; D is undetermined. Germline V CDR1 and CDR2: MRHNA, SNTAGT. CDR3 size: 14 residues. V dropped 7 bases and J dropped 5 bases, with 18 bases sitting between them. In DNA, the CDR3 is TGTGCCAGCACTCGAAGGATGGAGCGCGACGAGCAGTACTTC. Encoded protein: CASTRRMERDEQYF.